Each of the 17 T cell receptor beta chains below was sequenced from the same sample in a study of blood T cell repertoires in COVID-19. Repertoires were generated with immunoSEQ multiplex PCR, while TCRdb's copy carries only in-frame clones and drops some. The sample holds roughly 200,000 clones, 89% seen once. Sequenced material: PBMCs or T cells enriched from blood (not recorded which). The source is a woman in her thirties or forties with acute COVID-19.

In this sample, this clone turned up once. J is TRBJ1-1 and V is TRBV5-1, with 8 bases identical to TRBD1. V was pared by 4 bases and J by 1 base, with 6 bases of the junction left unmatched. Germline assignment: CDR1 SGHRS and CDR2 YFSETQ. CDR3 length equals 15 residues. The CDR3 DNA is TGCGCCAGCAGCCGGGACAGGCATTCGAACACTGAAGCTTTCTTT. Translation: CASSRDRHSNTEAFF. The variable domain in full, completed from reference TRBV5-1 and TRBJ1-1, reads KAGVTQTPRYLIKTRGQQVTLSCSPISGHRSVSWYQQTPGQGLQFLFEYFSETQRNKGNFPGRFSGRQFSNSRSEMNVSTLELGDSALYLCASSRDRHSNTEAFFGQGTRLTVV.

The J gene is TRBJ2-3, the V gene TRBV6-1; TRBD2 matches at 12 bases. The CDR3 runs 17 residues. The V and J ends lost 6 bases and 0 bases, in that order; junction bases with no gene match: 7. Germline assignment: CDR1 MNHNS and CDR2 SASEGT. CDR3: CASRETSGGTSTDTQYF. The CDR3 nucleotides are TGTGCCAGCAGAGAAACTAGCGGGGGGACTAGCACAGATACGCAGTATTTT.

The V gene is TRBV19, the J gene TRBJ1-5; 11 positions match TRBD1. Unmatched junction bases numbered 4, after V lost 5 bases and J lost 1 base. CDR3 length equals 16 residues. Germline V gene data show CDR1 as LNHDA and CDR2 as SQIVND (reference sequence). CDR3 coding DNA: TGTGCCAGTAGTTCATGGGACAGGGGGAGCAATCAGCCCCAGCATTTT. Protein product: CASSSWDRGSNQPQHF.

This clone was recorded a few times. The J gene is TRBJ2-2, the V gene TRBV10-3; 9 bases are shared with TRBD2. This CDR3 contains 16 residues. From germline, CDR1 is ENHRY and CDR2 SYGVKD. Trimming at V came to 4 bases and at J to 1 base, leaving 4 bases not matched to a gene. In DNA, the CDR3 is TGTGCCATCAGTGTTAATAGCGGGAGGAACACCGGGGAGCTGTTTTTT. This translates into CAISVNSGRNTGELFF.

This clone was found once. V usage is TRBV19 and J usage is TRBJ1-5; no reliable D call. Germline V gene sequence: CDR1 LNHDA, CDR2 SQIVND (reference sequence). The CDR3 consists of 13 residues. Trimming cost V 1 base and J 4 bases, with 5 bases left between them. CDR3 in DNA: TGTGCCAGTAGTATAGTCGGTAATCAGCCCCAGCATTTT. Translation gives CASSIVGNQPQHF.

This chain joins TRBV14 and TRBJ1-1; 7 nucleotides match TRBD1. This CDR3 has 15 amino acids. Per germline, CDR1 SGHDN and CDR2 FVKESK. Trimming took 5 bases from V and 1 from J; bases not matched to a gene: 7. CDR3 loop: CASSTTGDWNTEAFF. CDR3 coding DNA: TGTGCCAGCAGCACTACAGGGGATTGGAACACTGAAGCTTTCTTT.

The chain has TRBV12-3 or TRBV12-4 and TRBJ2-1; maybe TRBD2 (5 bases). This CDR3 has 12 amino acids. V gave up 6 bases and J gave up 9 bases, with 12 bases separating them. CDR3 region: CASSPGSFEQFF. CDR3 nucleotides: TGTGCCAGCAGCCCGGGGAGCTTTGAGCAGTTCTTC.

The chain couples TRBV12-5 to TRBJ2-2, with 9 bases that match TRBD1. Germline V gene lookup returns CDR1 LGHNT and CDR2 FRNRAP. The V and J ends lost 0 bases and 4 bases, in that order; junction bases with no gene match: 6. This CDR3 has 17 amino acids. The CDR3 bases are TGTGCTAGTGGTTTGGTTCGGACAGGGGAAGTCACCGGGGAGCTGTTTTTT. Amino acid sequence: CASGLVRTGEVTGELFF.

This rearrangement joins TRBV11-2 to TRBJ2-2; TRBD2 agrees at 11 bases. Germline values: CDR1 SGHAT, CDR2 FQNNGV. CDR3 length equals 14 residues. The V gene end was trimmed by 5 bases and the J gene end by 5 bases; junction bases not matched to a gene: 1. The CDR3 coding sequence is TGTGCCAGCAGCCCTAGCGGGAGGACCGGGGAGCTGTTTTTT. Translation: CASSPSGRTGELFF.

Here the CDR3 DNA reads TGTGCCATCCAGAAGGCAGGGGGCACCGGGGAGCTGTTTTTT. Residues: CAIQKAGGTGELFF. The chain employs TRBV6-5 and TRBJ2-2, with 7 bases aligning to TRBD1. The germline CDR1 and CDR2 sequences are MNHEY and SVGAGI. The J segment lost 4 bases and the V segment lost 10 bases, leaving 9 bases of the junction unmatched. The CDR3 length is 14 residues.

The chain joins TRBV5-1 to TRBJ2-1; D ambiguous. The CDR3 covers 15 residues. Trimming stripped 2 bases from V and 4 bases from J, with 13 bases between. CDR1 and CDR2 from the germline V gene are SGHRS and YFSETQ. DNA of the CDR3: TGCGCCAGCAGCTTAGAGGTTGGGTTTTACAATGAGCAGTTCTTC. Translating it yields CASSLEVGFYNEQFF.

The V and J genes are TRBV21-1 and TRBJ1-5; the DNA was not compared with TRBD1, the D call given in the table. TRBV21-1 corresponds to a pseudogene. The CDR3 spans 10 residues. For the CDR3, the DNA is TGTGCCAGCACCTTTGGGCAGGGGCATTTT. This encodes CASTFGQGHF.

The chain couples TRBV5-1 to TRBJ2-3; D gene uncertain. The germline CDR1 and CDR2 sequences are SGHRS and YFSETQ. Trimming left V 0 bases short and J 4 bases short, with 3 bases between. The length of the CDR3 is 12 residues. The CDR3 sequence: CASSLVADTQYF. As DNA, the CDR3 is TGCGCCAGCAGCTTGGTAGCAGATACGCAGTATTTT.

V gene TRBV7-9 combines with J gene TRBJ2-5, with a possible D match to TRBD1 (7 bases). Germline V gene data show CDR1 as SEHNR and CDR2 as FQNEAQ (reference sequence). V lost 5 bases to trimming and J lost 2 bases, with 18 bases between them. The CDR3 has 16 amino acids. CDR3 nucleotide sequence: TGTGCCAGCAGCCTCAGGGGGGCGGACAGGCAAGAGACCCAGTACTTC. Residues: CASSLRGADRQETQYF.

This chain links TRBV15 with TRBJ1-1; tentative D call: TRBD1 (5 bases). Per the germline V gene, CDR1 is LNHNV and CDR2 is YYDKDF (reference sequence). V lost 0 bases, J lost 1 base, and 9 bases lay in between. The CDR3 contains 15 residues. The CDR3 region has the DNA TGTGCCACCAGCAGAGAGGTACAGGCGAACACTGAAGCTTTCTTT. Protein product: CATSREVQANTEAFF.

The DNA of the CDR3 is TGTGCCAGCAGAACCGGGACAGGGAATGAAAAACTGTTTTTT. Its protein product is CASRTGTGNEKLFF. The chain is built from TRBV2 and TRBJ1-4; the match to TRBD1 covers 9 bases. Germline lookup yields CDR1 SNHLY and CDR2 FYNNEI. The CDR3 consists of 14 residues. Germline trimming cut 6 bases from V and 5 bases from J; bases unmatched to any gene: 4.

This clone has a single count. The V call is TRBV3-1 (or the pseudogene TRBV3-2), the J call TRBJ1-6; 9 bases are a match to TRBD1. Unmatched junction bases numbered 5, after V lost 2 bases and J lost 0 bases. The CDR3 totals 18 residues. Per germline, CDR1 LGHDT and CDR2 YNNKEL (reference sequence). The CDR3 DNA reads TGTGCCAGCAGCCAAAGGACAGGGGTTTTCTCCTATAATTCACCCCTCCACTTT. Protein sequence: CASSQRTGVFSYNSPLHF.